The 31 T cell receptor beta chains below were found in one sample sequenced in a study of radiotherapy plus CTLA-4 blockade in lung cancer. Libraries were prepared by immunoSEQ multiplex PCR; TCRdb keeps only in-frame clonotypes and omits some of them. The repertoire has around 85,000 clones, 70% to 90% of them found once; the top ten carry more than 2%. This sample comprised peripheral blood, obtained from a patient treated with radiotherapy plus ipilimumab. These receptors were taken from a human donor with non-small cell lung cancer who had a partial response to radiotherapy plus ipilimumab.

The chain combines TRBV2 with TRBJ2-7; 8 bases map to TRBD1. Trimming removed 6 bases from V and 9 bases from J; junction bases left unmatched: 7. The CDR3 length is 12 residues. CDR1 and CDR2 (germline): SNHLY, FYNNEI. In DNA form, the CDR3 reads TGTGCCAGCAGAGGACAGGGCTTGGGGCAGTACTTC. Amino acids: CASRGQGLGQYF.

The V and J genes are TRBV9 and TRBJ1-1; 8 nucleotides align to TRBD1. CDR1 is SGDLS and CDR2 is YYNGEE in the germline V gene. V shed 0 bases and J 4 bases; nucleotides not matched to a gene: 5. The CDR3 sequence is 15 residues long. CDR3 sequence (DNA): TGTGCCAGCAGCGTAGAGGACAGGGTGGGCACTGAAGCTTTCTTT. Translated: CASSVEDRVGTEAFF. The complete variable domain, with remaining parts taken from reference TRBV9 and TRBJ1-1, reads DSGVTQTPKHLITATGQRVTLRCSPRSGDLSVYWYQQSLDQGLQFLIQYYNGEERAKGNILERFSAQQFPDLHSELNLSSLELGDSALYFCASSVEDRVGTEAFFGQGTRLTVV.

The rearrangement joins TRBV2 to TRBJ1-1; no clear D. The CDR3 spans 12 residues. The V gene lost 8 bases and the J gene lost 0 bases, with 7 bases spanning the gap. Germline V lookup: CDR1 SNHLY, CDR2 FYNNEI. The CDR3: CASEVMNTEAFF. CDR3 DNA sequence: TGTGCCAGCGAGGTTATGAACACTGAAGCTTTCTTT. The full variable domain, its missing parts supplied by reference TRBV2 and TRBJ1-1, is EPEVTQTPSHQVTQMGQEVILRCVPISNHLYFYWYRQILGQKVEFLVSFYNNEISEKSEIFDDQFSVERPDGSNFTLKIRSTKLEDSAMYFCASEVMNTEAFFGQGTRLTVV.

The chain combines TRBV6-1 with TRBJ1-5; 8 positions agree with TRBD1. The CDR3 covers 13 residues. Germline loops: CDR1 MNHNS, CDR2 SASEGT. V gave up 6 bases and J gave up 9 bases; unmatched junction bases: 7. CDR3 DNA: TGTGCCAGCAGACCGGGACAGGTGGGGCCCCAGCATTTT. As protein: CASRPGQVGPQHF.

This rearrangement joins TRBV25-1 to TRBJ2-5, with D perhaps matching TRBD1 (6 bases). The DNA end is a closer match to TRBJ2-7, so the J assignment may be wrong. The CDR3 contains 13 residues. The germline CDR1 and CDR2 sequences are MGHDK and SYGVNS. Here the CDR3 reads CASSGQKNYEQYF. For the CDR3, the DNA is TGTGCCAGCAGCGGACAGAAAAACTACGAGCAGTACTTC.

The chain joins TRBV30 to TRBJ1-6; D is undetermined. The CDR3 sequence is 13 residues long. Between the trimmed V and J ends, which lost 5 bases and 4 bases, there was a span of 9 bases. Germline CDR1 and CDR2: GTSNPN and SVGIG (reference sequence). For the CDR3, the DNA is TGTGCCTGGGCGGTGGAGTATAATTCACCCCTCCACTTT. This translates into CAWAVEYNSPLHF.

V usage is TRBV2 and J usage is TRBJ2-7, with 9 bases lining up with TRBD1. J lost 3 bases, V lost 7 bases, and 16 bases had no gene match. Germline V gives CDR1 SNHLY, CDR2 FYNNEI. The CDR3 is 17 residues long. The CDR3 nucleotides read TGTGCCAGCAACCGGGACAGGGCGACAGGAGGATACTACGAGCAGTACGTC. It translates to CASNRDRATGGYYEQYV.

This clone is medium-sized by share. CDR3 residues: CASTQQGPYEQYF. CDR3 DNA sequence: TGTGCCAGCACCCAACAGGGCCCCTACGAGCAGTACTTC. The rearrangement uses TRBV6-5 and TRBJ2-7; tentatively, D is TRBD1 (6 bases). Trimming pared 7 bases from V and 2 bases from J, leaving 12 bases between. The CDR3 loop spans 13 amino acids. Germline CDR1 MNHEY, CDR2 SVGAGI.

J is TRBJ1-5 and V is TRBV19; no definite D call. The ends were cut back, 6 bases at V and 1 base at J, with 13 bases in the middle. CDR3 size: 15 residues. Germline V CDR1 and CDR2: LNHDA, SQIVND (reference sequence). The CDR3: CASSIEVWSNQPQHF. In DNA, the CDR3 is TGTGCCAGTAGCATCGAGGTTTGGAGCAATCAGCCCCAGCATTTT.

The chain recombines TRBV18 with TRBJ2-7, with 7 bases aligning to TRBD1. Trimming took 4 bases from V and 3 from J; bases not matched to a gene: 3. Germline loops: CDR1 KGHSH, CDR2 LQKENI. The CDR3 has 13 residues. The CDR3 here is CASSLGTDYEQYV. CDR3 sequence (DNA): TGTGCCAGCTCACTAGGGACAGACTACGAGCAGTACGTC.

The CDR3 DNA follows: TGTGCCAGCAGCTTAAAACTAGCGGGAGGCCTCTTGGCCCAGTACTTC. Protein sequence: CASSLKLAGGLLAQYF. V usage is TRBV7-2 and J usage is TRBJ2-5, with 12 bases lining up with TRBD2. CDR1 SGHTA and CDR2 FQGNSA come from the germline V gene. The CDR3 consists of 16 residues. The J segment lost 9 bases and the V segment lost 2 bases, leaving 10 bases of the junction unmatched. Using reference TRBV7-2 and TRBJ2-5 for the parts outside the CDR3, the full variable domain is GAGVSQSPSNKVTEKGKDVELRCDPISGHTALYWYRQSLGQGLEFLIYFQGNSAPDKSGLPSDRFSAERTGGSVSTLTIQRTQQEDSAVYLCASSLKLAGGLLAQYFGPGTRLLVL.

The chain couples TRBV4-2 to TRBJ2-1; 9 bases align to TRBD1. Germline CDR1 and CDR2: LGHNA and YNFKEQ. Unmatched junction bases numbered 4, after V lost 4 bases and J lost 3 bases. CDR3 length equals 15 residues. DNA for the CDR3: TGTGCCAGCAGCCCGGGACAGGGAGGCTACAATGAGCAGTTCTTC. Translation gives CASSPGQGGYNEQFF.

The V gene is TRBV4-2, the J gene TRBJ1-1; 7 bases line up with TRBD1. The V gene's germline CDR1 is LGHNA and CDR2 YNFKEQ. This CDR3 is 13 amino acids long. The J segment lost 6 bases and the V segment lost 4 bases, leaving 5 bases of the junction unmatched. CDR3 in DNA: TGTGCCAGCAGCCGAGAAGGACAGGCTGAAGCTTTCTTT. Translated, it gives CASSREGQAEAFF.

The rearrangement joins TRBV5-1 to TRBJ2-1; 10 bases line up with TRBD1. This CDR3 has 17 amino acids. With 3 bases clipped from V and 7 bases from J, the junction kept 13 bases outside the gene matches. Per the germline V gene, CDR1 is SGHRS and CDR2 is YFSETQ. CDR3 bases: TGCGCCAGCAGCTATGGGACAGGGGCGCTTTTGCCAAATGAGCAGTTCTTC. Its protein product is CASSYGTGALLPNEQFF.

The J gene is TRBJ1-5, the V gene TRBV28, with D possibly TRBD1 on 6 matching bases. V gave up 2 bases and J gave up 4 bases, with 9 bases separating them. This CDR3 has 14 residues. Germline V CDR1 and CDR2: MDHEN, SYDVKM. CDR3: CASSLRDTNQPQHF. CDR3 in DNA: TGTGCCAGCAGTTTACGGGACACTAATCAGCCCCAGCATTTT.

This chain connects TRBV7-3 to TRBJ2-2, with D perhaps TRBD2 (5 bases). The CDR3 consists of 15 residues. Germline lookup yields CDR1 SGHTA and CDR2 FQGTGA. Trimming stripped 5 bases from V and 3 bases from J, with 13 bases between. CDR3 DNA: TGTGCCAGCAGCGGAATTACTAGGGACACCGGGGAGCTGTTTTTT. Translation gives CASSGITRDTGELFF.

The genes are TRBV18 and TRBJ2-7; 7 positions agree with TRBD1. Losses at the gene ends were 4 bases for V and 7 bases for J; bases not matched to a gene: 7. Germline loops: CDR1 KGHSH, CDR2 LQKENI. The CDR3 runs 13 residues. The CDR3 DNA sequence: TGTGCCAGCTCACGAGACAGGGTGGGGGAGCAGTACGTC. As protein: CASSRDRVGEQYV.

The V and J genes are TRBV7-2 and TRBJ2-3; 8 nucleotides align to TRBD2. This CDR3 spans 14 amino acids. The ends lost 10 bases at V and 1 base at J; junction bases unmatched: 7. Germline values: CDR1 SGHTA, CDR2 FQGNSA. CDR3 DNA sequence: TGTGCCACAATAGCGGGACCTGGCACAGATACGCAGTATTTT. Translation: CATIAGPGTDTQYF.

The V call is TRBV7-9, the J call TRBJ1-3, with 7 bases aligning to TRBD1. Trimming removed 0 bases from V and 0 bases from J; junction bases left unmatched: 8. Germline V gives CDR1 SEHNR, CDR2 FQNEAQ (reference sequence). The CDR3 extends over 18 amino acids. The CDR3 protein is CASSLAWRQGFSGNTIYF. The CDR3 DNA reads TGTGCCAGCAGCTTAGCGTGGAGACAGGGTTTCTCTGGAAACACCATATATTTT. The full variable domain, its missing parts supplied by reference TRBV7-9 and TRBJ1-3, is DTGVSQNPRHKITKRGQNVTFRCDPISEHNRLYWYRQTLGQGPEFLTYFQNEAQLEKSRLLSDRFSAERPKGSFSTLEIQRTEQGDSAMYLCASSLAWRQGFSGNTIYFGEGSWLTVV.

The CDR3 DNA follows: TGTGCCAGCAGCCCCGCCGCGGGAGGCACCGGGGAGCTGTTTTTT. Protein: CASSPAAGGTGELFF. V gene TRBV7-2 combines with J gene TRBJ2-2; 8 positions match TRBD2. The CDR3 totals 15 residues. V shed 5 bases, J shed 4 bases, and the junction held 6 bases outside the gene matches. Germline values: CDR1 SGHTA, CDR2 FQGNSA.

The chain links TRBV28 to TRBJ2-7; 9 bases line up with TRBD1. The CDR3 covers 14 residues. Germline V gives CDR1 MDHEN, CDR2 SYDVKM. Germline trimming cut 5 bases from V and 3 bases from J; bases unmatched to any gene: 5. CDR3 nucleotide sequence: TGTGCCAGCAGTGTCGGGACAGGGCTCTACGAGCAGTACTTC. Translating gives CASSVGTGLYEQYF. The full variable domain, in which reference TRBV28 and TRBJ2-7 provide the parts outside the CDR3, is DVKVTQSSRYLVKRTGEKVFLECVQDMDHENMFWYRQDPGLGLRLIYFSYDVKMKEKGDIPEGYSVSREKKERFSLILESASTNQTSMYLCASSVGTGLYEQYFGPGTRLTVT.

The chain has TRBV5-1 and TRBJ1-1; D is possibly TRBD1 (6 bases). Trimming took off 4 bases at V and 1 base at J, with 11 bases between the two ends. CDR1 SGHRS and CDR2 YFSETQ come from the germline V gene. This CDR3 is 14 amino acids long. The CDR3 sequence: CASSTRQANTEAFF. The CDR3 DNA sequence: TGCGCCAGCAGCACCCGACAGGCGAACACTGAAGCTTTCTTT.

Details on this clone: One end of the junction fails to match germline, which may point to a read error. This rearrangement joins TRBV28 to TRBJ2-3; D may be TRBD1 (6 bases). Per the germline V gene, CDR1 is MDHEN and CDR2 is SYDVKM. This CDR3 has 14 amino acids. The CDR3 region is CASSRGQSIDTQYF. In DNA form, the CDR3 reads TGTGCCAGCAGCCGCGGACAGAGCATAGATACGCAGTATTTT.

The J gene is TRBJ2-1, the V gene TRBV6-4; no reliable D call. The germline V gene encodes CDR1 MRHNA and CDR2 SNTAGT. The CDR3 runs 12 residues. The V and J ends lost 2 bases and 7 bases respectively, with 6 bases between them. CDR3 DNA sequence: TGTGCCAGCAGTGACCAGGTTAATGAGCAGTTCTTC. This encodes CASSDQVNEQFF.

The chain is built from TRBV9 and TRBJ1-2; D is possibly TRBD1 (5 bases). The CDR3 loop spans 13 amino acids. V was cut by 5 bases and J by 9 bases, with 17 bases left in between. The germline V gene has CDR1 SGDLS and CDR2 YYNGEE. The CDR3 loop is CASSGWGGNSYTF. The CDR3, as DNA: TGTGCCAGCAGTGGCTGGGGGGGGAACAGCTACACCTTC.

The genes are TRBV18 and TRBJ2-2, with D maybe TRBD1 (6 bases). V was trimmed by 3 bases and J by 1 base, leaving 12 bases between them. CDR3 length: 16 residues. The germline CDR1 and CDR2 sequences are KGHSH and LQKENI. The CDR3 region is CASSPLLTGNTGELFF. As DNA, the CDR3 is TGTGCCAGCTCACCTCTTTTGACAGGGAACACCGGGGAGCTGTTTTTT.

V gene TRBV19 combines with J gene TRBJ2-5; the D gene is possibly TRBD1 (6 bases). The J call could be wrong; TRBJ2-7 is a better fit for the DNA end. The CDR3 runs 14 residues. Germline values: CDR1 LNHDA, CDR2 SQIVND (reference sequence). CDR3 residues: CASSHQGFPYEQYF. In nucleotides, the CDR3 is TGTGCCAGTAGTCATCAGGGGTTCCCCTACGAGCAGTACTTC.

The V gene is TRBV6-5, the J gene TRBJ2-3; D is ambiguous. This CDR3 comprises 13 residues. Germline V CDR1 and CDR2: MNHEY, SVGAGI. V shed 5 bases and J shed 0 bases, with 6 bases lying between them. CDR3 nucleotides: TGTGCCAGCAGTGTCACTAGCACAGATACGCAGTATTTT. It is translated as CASSVTSTDTQYF.

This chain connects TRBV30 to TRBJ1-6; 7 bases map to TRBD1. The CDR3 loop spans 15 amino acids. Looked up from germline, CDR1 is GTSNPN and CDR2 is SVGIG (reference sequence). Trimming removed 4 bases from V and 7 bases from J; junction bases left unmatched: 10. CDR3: CAWTTGRGGNSPLHF. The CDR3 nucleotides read TGTGCCTGGACCACAGGGAGAGGGGGCAATTCACCCCTCCACTTT.

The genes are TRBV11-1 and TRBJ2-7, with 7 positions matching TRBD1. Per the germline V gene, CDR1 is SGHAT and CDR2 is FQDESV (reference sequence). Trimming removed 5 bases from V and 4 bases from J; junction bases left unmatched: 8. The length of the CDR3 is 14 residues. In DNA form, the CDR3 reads TGTGCCAGCAGCCCCCGACAGGGAAGGTACGAGCAGTACGTC. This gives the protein CASSPRQGRYEQYV.

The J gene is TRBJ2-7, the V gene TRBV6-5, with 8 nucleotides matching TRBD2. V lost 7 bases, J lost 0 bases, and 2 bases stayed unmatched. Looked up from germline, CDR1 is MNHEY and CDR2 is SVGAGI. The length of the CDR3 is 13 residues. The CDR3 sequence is CASIGGASYEQYF. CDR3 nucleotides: TGTGCCAGCATCGGGGGGGCCTCCTACGAGCAGTACTTC.